The 16 T cell receptor beta chains below all came from one sample that was sequenced in a study of regulatory T cells in long-lasting Graves disease. CDR3-region Arm-PCR and iRepertoire HTBI primers produced the TCR beta libraries. TCRdb re-analysed the multiplex PCR reads in MiXCR, keeping a single row per CDR3 protein. The sample shows roughly 610,000 distinct CDR3 sequences, about 16% of them seen only once. Indicated time point: newly diagnosed GD, antithyroid drugs for less than 3 months. From PBMCs, RNA was extracted and then used to make the TCR library. Another study also made use of these data, one on T cells in Graves' hyperthyroidism and ophthalmopathy.

The sequences come from peripheral blood mononuclear cells (PBMCs), collected at new diagnosis, from a patient treated with antithyroid drugs. These receptor sequences come from a man in his late teens or twenties with Graves disease.

This clonotype was picked up many times. The chain uses TRBV12-3 or TRBV12-4 and TRBJ1-1, with D uncertain. V gave up 7 bases and J gave up 4 bases, with 13 bases separating them. The CDR3 length is 13 residues. DNA for the CDR3: TGTGCCAGCATCCTCTCGGGAGCCACTGAAGCTTTCTTT. This sequence encodes CASILSGATEAFF.

This clonotype has at least ten counts. The chain carries TRBV3-1 and TRBJ2-3; D possibly corresponds to TRBD2 (5 bases). The CDR3 is 16 amino acids. Trimming removed 4 bases from V and 2 bases from J, with 16 bases in between. In germline, CDR1 is LGHDT, CDR2 YNNKEL (reference sequence). The DNA of the CDR3 is TGTGCCAGCAGCCCTAGCTTAACCCAGCTCACAGATACGCAGTATTTT. Its protein product is CASSPSLTQLTDTQYF.

This clonotype occurred many times. The V gene is TRBV7-8, the J gene TRBJ2-3; 7 bases match TRBD2. Trimming at V came to 7 bases and at J to 4 bases, leaving 17 bases not matched to a gene. The CDR3 extends over 17 amino acids. The V gene's germline CDR1 is SGHVS and CDR2 FQNEAQ. The CDR3 nucleotides read TGTGCCAGCATCACGACGCGGGGGTTCCCTCTTCCAGATACGCAGTATTTT. Translating gives CASITTRGFPLPDTQYF.

The chain recombines TRBV28 with TRBJ2-2; a possible D gene is TRBD1 (6 bases). CDR3 size: 17 residues. V shed 7 bases and J shed 2 bases, with 20 bases lying between them. The germline gives CDR1 MDHEN, CDR2 SYDVKM. DNA of the CDR3: TGTGCCAGCACCCTTTCCCAAGGACAGTTTAACACCGGGGAGCTGTTTTTT. Amino acid sequence: CASTLSQGQFNTGELFF.

This clonotype was counted many times. V and J are TRBV7-3 and TRBJ2-1; the match to TRBD1 covers 7 bases. Germline V gene lookup returns CDR1 SGHTA and CDR2 FQGTGA. CDR3 length: 15 amino acids. Trimming removed 2 bases from V and 4 bases from J; junction bases left unmatched: 5. The CDR3 bases are TGTGCCAGCAGCTTAGGGACAGCTAAATACAATGAGCAGTTCTTC. Protein product: CASSLGTAKYNEQFF.

This clonotype was recorded a few times. The rearrangement uses TRBV6-2 or TRBV6-3 and TRBJ1-1; possible D gene TRBD1, 5 bases. CDR1 is MNHEY and CDR2 is SVGEGT in the germline V gene. The CDR3 is 15 amino acids. V dropped 5 bases and J dropped 5 bases, with 18 bases sitting between them. For the CDR3, the DNA is TGTGCCAGCAGTGACCCGACAGCCGATCCTACTGAAGCTTTCTTT. Encoded protein: CASSDPTADPTEAFF.

The V call is TRBV5-1, the J call TRBJ2-7; 9 positions agree with TRBD1. The CDR3 totals 15 residues. V lost 4 bases and J lost 6; bases outside the gene matches: 11. Per the germline V gene, CDR1 is SGHRS and CDR2 is YFSETQ. CDR3 loop: CASSETGTGHREQYF. CDR3 DNA sequence: TGCGCCAGCAGCGAAACCGGGACAGGGCATCGCGAGCAGTACTTC. Filled out from reference TRBV5-1 and TRBJ2-7, the complete variable domain reads KAGVTQTPRYLIKTRGQQVTLSCSPISGHRSVSWYQQTPGQGLQFLFEYFSETQRNKGNFPGRFSGRQFSNSRSEMNVSTLELGDSALYLCASSETGTGHREQYFGPGTRLTVT.

This clonotype was seen many times. This rearrangement joins TRBV2 to TRBJ1-1, with D perhaps matching TRBD1 (6 bases). CDR1 SNHLY and CDR2 FYNNEI come from the germline V gene. Between the trimmed V and J ends, which lost 7 bases and 3 bases, there was a span of 6 bases. The CDR3 contains 11 residues. The CDR3 bases are TGTGCCAGCACAGGGGACACTGAAGCTTTCTTT. Its translation is CASTGDTEAFF.

This clonotype was seen more than once but under ten times. This sequence joins TRBV3-1 and TRBJ2-2, with 7 bases lining up with TRBD2. The CDR3 has 14 residues. Germline V gives CDR1 LGHDT, CDR2 YNNKEL (reference sequence). The V gene end was trimmed by 5 bases and the J gene end by 7 bases; junction bases not matched to a gene: 7. CDR3 in amino acids: CASSTRTRGGELFF. CDR3 nucleotides: TGTGCCAGCAGCACCCGGACTAGGGGCGGGGAGCTGTTTTTT.

Only a few counts were recorded for this clonotype. V is TRBV3-1 and J is TRBJ1-1; D gene uncertain. The germline V gene has CDR1 LGHDT and CDR2 YNNKEL (reference sequence). The CDR3 runs to 13 residues. The ends were cut back, 3 bases at V and 0 bases at J, with 5 bases in the middle. In nucleotides, the CDR3 is TGTGCCAGCAGCCAGCTAATGAACACTGAAGCTTTCTTT. It translates to CASSQLMNTEAFF.

This clonotype was recorded many times. DNA for the CDR3: TGTGCCAGCAGTGAATTAGCCGGGACGAACACTGAAGCTTTCTTT. It encodes CASSELAGTNTEAFF. The V and J genes are TRBV6-1 and TRBJ1-1; perhaps TRBD1 as D (5 bases). The CDR3 totals 15 residues. The ends were cut back, 2 bases at V and 1 base at J, with 11 bases in the middle. CDR1 is MNHNS and CDR2 is SASEGT in the germline V gene.

The V gene is TRBV28, the J gene TRBJ2-7; D gene uncertain. The CDR3 has 17 residues. Trimming took 4 bases from V and 2 from J, leaving 21 bases between them. The germline gives CDR1 MDHEN, CDR2 SYDVKM. The CDR3 DNA sequence: TGTGCCAGCAGTTCACTAACCTCCGGGCCTAAGGCCTACGAGCAGTACTTC. It specifies CASSSLTSGPKAYEQYF.

In its sample, this clonotype was seen many times. The chain has TRBV2 and TRBJ1-2; D ambiguous. The CDR3 contains 14 residues. With 3 bases removed from V and 2 bases from J, the gap between germline ends came to 10 bases. CDR1 and CDR2 from the germline V gene are SNHLY and FYNNEI. The CDR3 DNA sequence: TGTGCCAGCAGTGAGGGGTTCGTAAACTATGGCTACACCTTC. Translated, it gives CASSEGFVNYGYTF.

This chain uses TRBV19 with TRBJ2-7, with 10 bases matching TRBD2. Trimming removed 5 bases from V and 0 bases from J; junction bases left unmatched: 7. The CDR3 extends over 16 amino acids. The germline gives CDR1 LNHDA, CDR2 SQIVND (reference sequence). CDR3 in amino acids: CASSPGLADYSYEQYF. The DNA of the CDR3 is TGTGCCAGTAGTCCAGGACTAGCGGACTACTCCTACGAGCAGTACTTC.

The sample holds many counts of this clonotype. The chain carries TRBV28 and TRBJ2-7; D is ambiguous. This CDR3 region has 12 residues. V was trimmed by 3 bases and J by 3 bases, leaving 6 bases between them. Per germline, CDR1 MDHEN and CDR2 SYDVKM. The CDR3 DNA reads TGTGCCAGCAGTTTTATGGACTACGAGCAGTACTTC. Residues: CASSFMDYEQYF. The full variable domain, rest sourced from reference TRBV28 and TRBJ2-7, is DVKVTQSSRYLVKRTGEKVFLECVQDMDHENMFWYRQDPGLGLRLIYFSYDVKMKEKGDIPEGYSVSREKKERFSLILESASTNQTSMYLCASSFMDYEQYFGPGTRLTVT.

This clonotype showed up many times. This chain connects TRBV2 to TRBJ2-6; no clear D. V lost 4 bases and J 2 bases, leaving 3 bases between the germline ends. The CDR3 has 13 amino acids. Germline loops: CDR1 SNHLY, CDR2 FYNNEI. The CDR3 is CASSATGANVLTF. The CDR3 bases are TGTGCCAGCAGTGCGACTGGGGCCAACGTCCTGACTTTC.